This passage covers 26 T cell receptor beta chains from one sample sequenced in a study of circulating CD8 cells and anti-PD-1 response in melanoma. Each library started from 15 ng of total RNA using the QIAseq Immune Repertoire TCR panel. One entry per CDR3 protein, called by TCRdb with MiXCR from the reads. The repertoire holds about 100 distinct CDR3 sequences, more than 6% seen once, with around 59% in the top ten. From live CD3+CD8+TCRalphabeta+ cells, four PD-1 and/or TIGIT subsets were sorted. Sequencing was performed on CD8+ T cells from PBMCs, taken at baseline or after one month of anti-PD-1 therapy (not recorded which). The receptors were gathered from a human donor with melanoma.

In its sample, this clonotype ranks as large. This chain links TRBV5-1 with TRBJ2-7; TRBD1 aligns across 7 bases. CDR3 length: 16 residues. Germline V gene lookup returns CDR1 SGHRS and CDR2 YFSETQ. The trim removed 1 base at V and 5 bases at J, leaving 12 bases unmatched. As DNA, the CDR3 is TGCGCCAGCAGCTTGAATGGGATGGGGACAGAAGACGAGCAGTACTTC. It encodes CASSLNGMGTEDEQYF. The full variable domain, in which reference TRBV5-1 and TRBJ2-7 provide the parts outside the CDR3, is KAGVTQTPRYLIKTRGQQVTLSCSPISGHRSVSWYQQTPGQGLQFLFEYFSETQRNKGNFPGRFSGRQFSNSRSEMNVSTLELGDSALYLCASSLNGMGTEDEQYFGPGTRLTVT.

In this sample, this clonotype is large. The rearrangement links TRBV27 to TRBJ2-1, with D possibly being TRBD2 (6 bases). Between the trimmed V and J ends, which lost 7 bases and 4 bases, there was a span of 17 bases. Germline values: CDR1 MNHEY, CDR2 SMNVEV (reference sequence). This CDR3 is built from 15 residues. Written as DNA, the CDR3 is TGTGCCAGCACCTCCAGGAGCGGACTATACAATGAGCAGTTCTTC. This sequence encodes CASTSRSGLYNEQFF.

This clonotype counts as large. This chain joins TRBV20-1 and TRBJ2-1, with a tentative D call TRBD2 (5 bases). The germline V gene has CDR1 DFQATT and CDR2 SNEGSKA (reference sequence). The CDR3 covers 14 residues. V lost 6 bases and J 4 bases, leaving 16 bases between the germline ends. CDR3 sequence reads: CSAPSLREYNEQFF. CDR3 bases: TGCAGTGCCCCCTCCCTCCGGGAATACAATGAGCAGTTCTTC.

As for this clonotype: A much larger clone lies one base from this, so it may be a read error. The chain uses TRBV20-1 and TRBJ1-1, with TRBD1 matching 9 bases. This CDR3 spans 12 amino acids. CDR1 DFQATT and CDR2 SNEGSKA come from the germline V gene (reference sequence). The ends lost 6 bases at V and 4 bases at J; junction bases unmatched: 3. The CDR3 nucleotides are TGCAGTGCGACAGGGGGGGTCACTGAAGCTTTCTTT. It yields the protein CSATGGVTEAFF.

By share, this clonotype ranks as medium-sized (0.01 to 0.1%). The junction and the germline gene differ at one end; a read error may be behind it. This chain connects TRBV19 to TRBJ2-7; the D gene is possibly TRBD1 (6 bases). CDR1 is LNHDA and CDR2 is SQIVND in the germline V gene (reference sequence). This CDR3 is 13 amino acids long. The CDR3 region is CASSITTGYERYF. The CDR3 coding sequence is TGTGCCAGTAGTATAACAACAGGGTACGAGCGGTACTTC.

In regard to this clonotype: A far larger clone is only one base removed, so a read error is likely. This rearrangement joins TRBV27 to TRBJ2-5, with D tentatively TRBD2 (6 bases). V was trimmed by 7 bases and J by 11 bases, leaving 26 bases between them. The CDR3 loop spans 15 amino acids. Germline lookup yields CDR1 MNHEY and CDR2 SMNVEV (reference sequence). CDR3 protein: CASTSRSGLYNEQYF. DNA for the CDR3: TGTGCCAGCACCTCCAGGAGCGGACTATACAATGAGCAGTACTTC.

Sample share makes this clonotype large. This chain connects TRBV28 to TRBJ2-2; D is uncertain. The germline V gene has CDR1 MDHEN and CDR2 SYDVKM. The CDR3 covers 17 residues. Trimming removed 5 bases from V and 0 bases from J, with 16 bases in between. CDR3: CASSLFGSGANTGELFF. The CDR3 DNA reads as TGTGCCAGCAGTCTATTCGGGTCAGGAGCGAACACCGGGGAGCTGTTTTTT.

By proportion, this clonotype is large. V is TRBV7-9 and J is TRBJ2-2, with D possibly matching TRBD1 (6 bases). Looked up from germline, CDR1 is SEHNR and CDR2 is FQNEAQ (reference sequence). The CDR3 runs to 14 residues. Between the trimmed V and J ends, which lost 5 bases and 0 bases, there was a span of 7 bases. The chain's CDR3 is CASSHRANTGELFF. Here the CDR3 DNA reads TGTGCCAGCAGCCACAGGGCGAACACCGGGGAGCTGTTTTTT.

This clonotype qualifies as large. The V gene is TRBV7-2, the J gene TRBJ1-4, with D perhaps matching TRBD1 (6 bases). V was trimmed by 3 bases and J by 7 bases, leaving 15 bases between them. Per the germline V gene, CDR1 is SGHTA and CDR2 is FQGNSA. The CDR3 is 15 residues long. In DNA form, the CDR3 reads TGTGCCAGCAGCTTTGGTTCCGGGACAATTGAAAAACTGTTTTTT. Protein product: CASSFGSGTIEKLFF.

Sample share makes this clonotype hyperexpanded (1% or more). The V call is TRBV18, the J call TRBJ2-6, with D possibly TRBD1 on 5 matching bases. The CDR3 is made up of 15 amino acids. The V gene's germline CDR1 is KGHSH and CDR2 LQKENI. The V and J ends lost 5 bases and 1 base respectively, with 9 bases between them. The CDR3, as DNA: TGTGCCAGCTCATTACAGGCTTCTGGGGCCAACGTCCTGACTTTC. This gives the protein CASSLQASGANVLTF.

In this sample, this clonotype is large. The chain combines TRBV6-1 with TRBJ2-1, with 12 bases that match TRBD1. The CDR3 contains 18 residues. Per the germline V gene, CDR1 is MNHNS and CDR2 is SASEGT. Trimming removed 4 bases from V and 8 bases from J; junction bases left unmatched: 15. CDR3 protein: CASSGGTGGELFQYEQFF. For the CDR3, the DNA is TGTGCCAGCAGTGGTGGGACAGGGGGCGAATTGTTTCAGTATGAGCAGTTCTTC.

CDR3 region: CASSLQATVNNEQFF. The CDR3 DNA sequence: TGTGCCAGCAGCTTGCAGGCGACTGTGAACAATGAGCAGTTCTTC. The chain links TRBV5-6 to TRBJ2-1; D is ambiguous. Germline assignment: CDR1 SGHDT and CDR2 YYEEEE. The CDR3 consists of 15 residues. V lost 1 base and J 5 bases, leaving 13 bases between the germline ends. The whole variable domain, filled in from reference TRBV5-6 and TRBJ2-1, reads DAGVTQSPTHLIKTRGQQVTLRCSPKSGHDTVSWYQQALGQGPQFIFQYYEEEERQRGNFPDRFSGHQFPNYSSELNVNALLLGDSALYLCASSLQATVNNEQFFGPGTRLTVL.

By share, this clonotype counts as large. The CDR3 here is CASSGQGSTDTQYF. CDR3 nucleotide sequence: TGTGCCAGCTCCGGACAGGGCAGCACAGATACGCAGTATTTT. V is TRBV18 and J is TRBJ2-3; 8 nucleotides agree with TRBD1. V was pared by 6 bases and J by 0 bases, with 2 bases of the junction left unmatched. Germline assignment: CDR1 KGHSH and CDR2 LQKENI. CDR3 length: 14 residues.

In this sample, this clonotype is hyperexpanded (1% or more). The genes are TRBV5-6 and TRBJ2-7; 7 bases agree with TRBD2. Unmatched junction bases numbered 5, after V lost 4 bases and J lost 1 base. This CDR3 contains 14 residues. Germline V lookup: CDR1 SGHDT, CDR2 YYEEEE. The CDR3 spells CASSPGGVSYEQYF. In DNA, the CDR3 is TGTGCCAGCAGCCCTGGGGGGGTTTCCTACGAGCAGTACTTC.

This clonotype is classed as large. The V and J genes are TRBV24-1 and TRBJ1-5; D is possibly TRBD1 (5 bases). CDR1 and CDR2 from the germline V gene are KGHDR and SFDVKD. The CDR3 covers 16 residues. Trimming removed 1 base from V and 2 bases from J, with 11 bases in between. The CDR3: CATSDFREWGNQPQHF. The CDR3, as DNA: TGTGCCACCAGTGATTTCAGGGAGTGGGGCAATCAGCCCCAGCATTTT.

This clonotype counts as hyperexpanded. V and J are TRBV6-2 or TRBV6-3 and TRBJ2-7; tentatively, D is TRBD2 (5 bases). The CDR3 is 13 residues long. The ends were cut back, 10 bases at V and 6 bases at J, with 19 bases in the middle. Germline V gene lookup returns CDR1 MNHEY and CDR2 SVGEGT. This CDR3 reads CATATSGLFEQYF. CDR3 bases: TGTGCCACAGCAACATCGGGGTTATTCGAGCAGTACTTC.

Regarding this clonotype: The conserved phenylalanine or tryptophan normally closing the CDR3 is absent here, so this likely arose from a read error. The chain couples TRBV28 to TRBJ1-1; perhaps TRBD1 as D (5 bases). Trimming took off 1 base at V and 4 bases at J, with 10 bases between the two ends. The CDR3 totals 14 residues. Germline CDR1 reads MDHEN; CDR2 reads SYDVKM. The CDR3 DNA sequence: TGTGCCAGCAGTTTATTGTGGGGGAGCACTGAAGCTTTCTCT. This encodes CASSLLWGSTEAFS.

This clonotype is hyperexpanded (1% or more) by share. V usage is TRBV25-1 and J usage is TRBJ2-7, with D unclear. This CDR3 is 10 amino acids long. Germline CDR1 MGHDK, CDR2 SYGVNS. The ends were cut back, 5 bases at V and 4 bases at J, with 3 bases in the middle. CDR3 nucleotides: TGTGCCAGCAGTTCTTACGAGCAGTACTTC. Its protein is CASSSYEQYF.

With respect to this clonotype: A far larger clone differs by one base, so this is likely a read error. The rearrangement links TRBV19 to TRBJ2-5; no clear D. The V end was cut by 3 bases, the J end by 11 bases, with 16 bases between. The CDR3 loop spans 13 amino acids. Germline V gene lookup returns CDR1 LNHDA and CDR2 SQIVND (reference sequence). CDR3 in DNA: TGTGCCAGTAGTATGGCGTCAGGCAATGAGCAGTACTTC. Translation: CASSMASGNEQYF. Full variable domain (outside the CDR3, taken from reference TRBV19 and TRBJ2-5): DGGITQSPKYLFRKEGQNVTLSCEQNLNHDAMYWYRQDPGQGLRLIYYSQIVNDFQKGDIAEGYSVSREKKESFPLTVTSAQKNPTAFYLCASSMASGNEQYFGPGTRLLVL.

This clonotype qualifies as large. CDR3 sequence (DNA): TGTGCCAGCACCCTACTAGCGGGGGTAGGAGAGACCCAGTACTTC. As protein: CASTLLAGVGETQYF. The genes are TRBV28 and TRBJ2-5; 11 nucleotides line up with TRBD2. The CDR3 sequence is 15 residues long. CDR1 is MDHEN, CDR2 SYDVKM, per germline. The V gene end was trimmed by 7 bases and the J gene end by 4 bases; junction bases not matched to a gene: 8. The full variable domain, its missing parts supplied by reference TRBV28 and TRBJ2-5, is DVKVTQSSRYLVKRTGEKVFLECVQDMDHENMFWYRQDPGLGLRLIYFSYDVKMKEKGDIPEGYSVSREKKERFSLILESASTNQTSMYLCASTLLAGVGETQYFGPGTRLLVL.

In its sample, this clonotype ranks as large. DNA for the CDR3: TGTGCCAGCAGCTTGGCCGGGGGTGACTACGAGCAGTACTTC. This codes for CASSLAGGDYEQYF. The chain recombines TRBV5-5 with TRBJ2-7; TRBD2 is a possible D gene (6 bases). V lost 0 bases and J 3 bases, leaving 10 bases between the germline ends. This CDR3 contains 14 residues. Germline assignment: CDR1 SGHKS and CDR2 YYEKEE (reference sequence).

This clonotype was observed a handful of times. The CDR3 loop reads CASSLNYEQYF. For the CDR3, the DNA is TGTGCCAGCAGCCTAAACTACGAGCAGTACTTC. The gene calls are TRBV14 and TRBJ2-7; D call uncertain. Germline V gene sequence: CDR1 SGHDN, CDR2 FVKESK. V was pared by 4 bases and J by 3 bases, with 4 bases between. The CDR3 totals 11 residues.

This clonotype is large by share. This rearrangement joins TRBV11-2 to TRBJ2-2; D remains unclear. V was trimmed by 2 bases and J by 1 base, leaving 5 bases between them. Germline lookup yields CDR1 SGHAT and CDR2 FQNNGV. The CDR3 spans 14 residues. CDR3 sequence: CASSLMRNTGELFF. The CDR3 nucleotides are TGTGCCAGCAGCTTAATGAGGAACACCGGGGAGCTGTTTTTT.

By share of the sample, this clonotype is large. This rearrangement joins TRBV20-1 to TRBJ2-3; D gene uncertain. CDR3 length: 18 amino acids. V lost 3 bases to trimming and J lost 4 bases, with 26 bases between them. Germline V gene lookup returns CDR1 DFQATT and CDR2 SNEGSKA (reference sequence). CDR3 sequence (DNA): TGCAGTGCTAGGGGCGAAGCCCGACTTCCCACAACGGCAGATACGCAGTATTTT. Encoded protein: CSARGEARLPTTADTQYF.

This clonotype is classed as hyperexpanded (1% or more). The gene calls are TRBV11-2 and TRBJ2-3, with D uncertain. The CDR3 has 13 residues. V shed 5 bases and J shed 2 bases, with 8 bases lying between them. Germline V CDR1 and CDR2: SGHAT, FQNNGV. CDR3 region: CASSISNTDTQYF. CDR3 coding DNA: TGTGCCAGCAGCATATCGAACACAGATACGCAGTATTTT.

This clonotype is hyperexpanded in the sample. This chain joins TRBV28 and TRBJ2-1; TRBD2 agrees at 9 bases. V lost 7 bases and J lost 7; bases outside the gene matches: 8. From germline, CDR1 is MDHEN and CDR2 SYDVKM. The CDR3 totals 14 residues. CDR3 sequence: CASMAGGEVNEQFF. The CDR3 DNA reads TGTGCCAGCATGGCGGGAGGGGAGGTGAATGAGCAGTTCTTC.